A single sample gave rise to the 7 T cell receptor beta chains below, sequenced in a study of beta chain features in type 1 diabetes. The isolated RNA, all of it, was reverse transcribed, so expressed TCRB transcripts were what got sequenced. TCRdb keeps only in-frame clones here, not all; method: immunoSEQ multiplex PCR. The profile shows 250,000 or so clones, about 25% of them singletons. The sample taken for sequencing was central memory CD4+ T cells from blood. These TCRs come from a man aged 25 to 40 in good health.

The genes are TRBV7-2 and TRBJ2-1; 8 bases fit TRBD2. The CDR3 has 16 amino acids. CDR1 and CDR2 (germline): SGHTA, FQGNSA. Trimming at V came to 5 bases and at J to 2 bases, leaving 8 bases not matched to a gene. The CDR3 spells CASSIQGLGAYNEQFF. The CDR3 DNA reads as TGTGCCAGCAGCATACAGGGACTAGGAGCCTACAATGAGCAGTTCTTC.

The chain is built from TRBV7-6 and TRBJ2-5, with 8 bases lining up with TRBD2. V lost 2 bases and J lost 5; bases outside the gene matches: 4. This CDR3 has 14 amino acids. The V gene's germline CDR1 is SGHVS and CDR2 FNYEAQ. CDR3 sequence reads: CASSLQAGDETQYF. DNA for the CDR3: TGTGCCAGCAGCTTACAAGCGGGAGATGAGACCCAGTACTTC.

This clone was detected only a few times. This rearrangement joins TRBV15 to TRBJ2-5; D may be TRBD2 (6 bases). V was clipped by 0 bases and J by 5 bases, with 13 bases between them. Germline CDR1 is LNHNV and CDR2 is YYDKDF (reference sequence). This CDR3 is 15 amino acids long. CDR3 nucleotides: TGTGCCACCAGCAGAGATTACGGAGGGGCCGAGACCCAGTACTTC. Its protein product is CATSRDYGGAETQYF.

The J gene is TRBJ1-3, the V gene TRBV2; D is perhaps TRBD1 (5 bases). CDR3 length equals 12 residues. Looked up from germline, CDR1 is SNHLY and CDR2 is FYNNEI. V lost 7 bases to trimming and J lost 4 bases, with 8 bases between them. The CDR3 DNA follows: TGTGCCAGCATGACAGACGGAAACACCATATATTTT. Its protein is CASMTDGNTIYF.

The gene calls are TRBV28 and TRBJ2-5, with D possibly being TRBD2 (6 bases). The germline V gene has CDR1 MDHEN and CDR2 SYDVKM. The CDR3 consists of 14 residues. V lost 5 bases and J 1 base, leaving 11 bases between the germline ends. The CDR3 loop reads CASSLSGSQETQYF. CDR3 nucleotides: TGTGCCAGCAGTCTCTCCGGGAGCCAAGAGACCCAGTACTTC.

CDR3: CAWSWGTGGIDGYTF. In DNA, the CDR3 is TGTGCCTGGAGTTGGGGGACAGGGGGCATTGATGGCTACACCTTC. The chain has TRBV30 and TRBJ1-2, with 12 bases lining up with TRBD1. In germline, CDR1 is GTSNPN, CDR2 SVGIG (reference sequence). V trimming: 2 bases; J trimming: 6 bases; junction bases outside the gene matches: 7. The length of the CDR3 is 15 residues.

This clone was seen ten or more times. Other nucleotide sequences from this sample produce the same CDR3. This sequence joins TRBV7-8 and TRBJ1-1; 10 nucleotides agree with TRBD1. The CDR3 has 16 amino acids. Germline loops: CDR1 SGHVS, CDR2 FQNEAQ. V was clipped by 5 bases and J by 2 bases; unmatched bases: 8. The CDR3: CASSARDRGSNTEAFF. In nucleotides, the CDR3 is TGTGCCAGCAGCGCCCGGGACAGGGGTTCAAACACTGAAGCTTTCTTT. The variable domain in full, with the rest retrieved from reference TRBV7-8 and TRBJ1-1, is GAGVSQSPRYKVAKRGQDVALRCDPISGHVSLFWYQQALGQGPEFLTYFQNEAQLDKSGLPSDRFFAERPEGSVSTLKIQRTQQEDSAVYLCASSARDRGSNTEAFFGQGTRLTVV.